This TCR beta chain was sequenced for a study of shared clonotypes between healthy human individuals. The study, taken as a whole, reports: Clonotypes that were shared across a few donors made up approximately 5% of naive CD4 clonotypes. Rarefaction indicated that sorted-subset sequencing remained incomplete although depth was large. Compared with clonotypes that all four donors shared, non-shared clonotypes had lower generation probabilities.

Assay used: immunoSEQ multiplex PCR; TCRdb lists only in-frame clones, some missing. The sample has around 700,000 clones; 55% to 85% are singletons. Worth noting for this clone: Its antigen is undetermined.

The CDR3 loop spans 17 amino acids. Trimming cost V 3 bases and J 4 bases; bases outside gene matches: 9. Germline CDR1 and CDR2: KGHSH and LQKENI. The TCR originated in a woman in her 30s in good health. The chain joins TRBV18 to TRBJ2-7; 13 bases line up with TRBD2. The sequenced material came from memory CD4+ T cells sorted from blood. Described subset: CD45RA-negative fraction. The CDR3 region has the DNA TGTGCCAGCTCACCTGCGACGGGACTAGCGGGGAATTACGAGCAGTACTTC. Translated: CASSPATGLAGNYEQYF.